The present T cell receptor (beta chain) was sequenced within a study of blood T cell repertoires in COVID-19. In the study's own analysis: Amplification of reference gene primers provided the estimated nucleated cell counts. TCRdb's table, derived via immunoSEQ multiplex PCR, lists solely in-frame clones and lacks some. D and trimming were read from the DNA, whereas the V and J calls and clone size are those reported in that table. Found here are roughly 150,000 clones, approximately 80% of them singletons; the top ten hold 5%. The V gene's germline CDR1 is SGHRS and CDR2 YFSETQ. V was clipped by 4 bases and J by 5 bases; unmatched bases: 8. The CDR3 runs 15 residues.

This receptor was obtained from a woman aged 45 to 65 with acute or convalescent COVID-19. The J gene is TRBJ2-5, the V gene TRBV5-1; 10 positions agree with TRBD1. Sequencing used peripheral blood. This CDR3 reads CASSPGTGAPETQYF. The DNA of the CDR3 is TGCGCCAGCAGCCCTGGGACAGGGGCCCCCGAGACCCAGTACTTC.